This T cell receptor beta chain was found in a study of blood T cell repertoires in COVID-19. Method: immunoSEQ multiplex PCR; TCRdb's copy keeps in-frame clones and lacks some. This table has 250,000 to 300,000 clones, 85% to 90% appearing once. This clone was observed a handful of times. The germline V gene has CDR1 MNHEY and CDR2 SVGEGT. The CDR3 spans 15 residues. V was clipped by 1 base and J by 4 bases; unmatched bases: 3. The clonotype originates from a middle-aged woman who had recovered from COVID-19. This chain links TRBV6-2 or TRBV6-3 with TRBJ2-2; TRBD2 aligns across 7 bases. The specimen was peripheral blood. CDR3 in amino acids: CASSYWWEGTGELFF. CDR3 nucleotides: TGTGCCAGCAGTTACTGGTGGGAGGGCACCGGGGAGCTGTTTTTT.